This entry features one TCR beta chain sequence. Its antigen is not known. Cultured CD4+ T cell DNA underwent sequencing with the Oncomine TCR Beta short-read assay. In this case, cultured CD4+ T cells provided the extracted genomic DNA. TCRdb redid the calling of the PCR reads with MiXCR, one entry per CDR3 protein. The sample yields 25,000 or so distinct CDR3 sequences, around 70% seen once. This sample was included in a study of vaccination and CD4 T cells after COVID-19. Whole-study context: Cells were stimulated with overlapping spike peptide pools from SARS-CoV-2, HCoV-NL63, HCoV-OC43 and HCoV-229E.

The treatment here: approximately 10-day PBMC culture with coronavirus spike peptide pools or control peptides (ViraFEST assay). Germline loops: CDR1 LNHNV, CDR2 YYDKDF (reference sequence). Trimming removed 0 bases at V and 4 bases at J, with 8 bases between. This CDR3 has 14 residues. The chain has TRBV15 and TRBJ2-3; D ambiguous. Sequenced material: CD4+ T cells from blood, cultured in vitro, taken after SARS-CoV-2 vaccination. This TCR derives from a human donor who received a COVID-19 vaccine. CDR3 sequence: CATSRDLGSDTQYF. CDR3 in DNA: TGTGCCACCAGCAGAGATCTGGGGTCAGATACGCAGTATTTT.